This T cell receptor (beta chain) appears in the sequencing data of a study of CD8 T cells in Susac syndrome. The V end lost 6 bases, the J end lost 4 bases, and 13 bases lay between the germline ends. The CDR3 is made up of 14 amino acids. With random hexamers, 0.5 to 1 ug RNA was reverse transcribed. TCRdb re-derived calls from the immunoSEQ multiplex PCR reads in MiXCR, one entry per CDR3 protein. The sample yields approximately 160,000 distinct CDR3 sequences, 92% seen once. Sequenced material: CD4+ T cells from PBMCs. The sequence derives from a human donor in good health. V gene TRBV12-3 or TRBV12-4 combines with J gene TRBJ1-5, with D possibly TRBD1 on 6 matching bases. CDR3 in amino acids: CASSYTGRNQPQHF. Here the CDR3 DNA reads TGTGCCAGCAGCTATACAGGGCGGAATCAGCCCCAGCATTTT.